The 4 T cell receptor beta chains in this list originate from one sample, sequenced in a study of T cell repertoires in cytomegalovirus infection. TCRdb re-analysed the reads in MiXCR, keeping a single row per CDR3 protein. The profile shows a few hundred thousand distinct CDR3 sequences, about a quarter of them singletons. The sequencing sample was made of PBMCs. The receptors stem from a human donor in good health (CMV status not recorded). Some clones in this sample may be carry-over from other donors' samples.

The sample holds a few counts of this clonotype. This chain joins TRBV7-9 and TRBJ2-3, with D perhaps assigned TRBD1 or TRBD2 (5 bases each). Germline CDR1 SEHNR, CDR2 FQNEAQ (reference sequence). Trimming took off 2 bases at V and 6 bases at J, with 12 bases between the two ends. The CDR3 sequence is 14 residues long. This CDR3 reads CASSLSSGADTQYF. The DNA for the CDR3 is TGTGCCAGCAGCTTAAGTTCCGGGGCCGATACGCAGTATTTT. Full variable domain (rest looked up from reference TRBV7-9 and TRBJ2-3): DTGVSQNPRHKITKRGQNVTFRCDPISEHNRLYWYRQTLGQGPEFLTYFQNEAQLEKSRLLSDRFSAERPKGSFSTLEIQRTEQGDSAMYLCASSLSSGADTQYFGPGTRLTVL.

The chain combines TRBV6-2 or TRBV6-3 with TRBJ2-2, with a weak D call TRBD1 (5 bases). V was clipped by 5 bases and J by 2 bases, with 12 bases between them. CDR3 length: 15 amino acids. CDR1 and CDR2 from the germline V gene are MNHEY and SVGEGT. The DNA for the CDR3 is TGTGCCAGCAGTAGAGACAGAATCAACACCGGGGAGCTGTTTTTT. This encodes CASSRDRINTGELFF.

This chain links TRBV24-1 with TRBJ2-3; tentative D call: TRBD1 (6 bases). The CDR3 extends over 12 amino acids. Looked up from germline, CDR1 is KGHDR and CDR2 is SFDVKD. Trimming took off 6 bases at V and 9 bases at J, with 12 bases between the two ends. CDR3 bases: TGTGCCACCAGTTTATCACAGGGCACGCAGTATTTT. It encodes CATSLSQGTQYF.

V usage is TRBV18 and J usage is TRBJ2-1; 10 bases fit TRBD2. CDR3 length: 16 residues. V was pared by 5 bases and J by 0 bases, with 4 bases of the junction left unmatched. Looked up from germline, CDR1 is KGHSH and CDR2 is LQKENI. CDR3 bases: TGTGCCAGCTCATTTGCTAGCGGGGGCTCCTACAATGAGCAGTTCTTC. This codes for CASSFASGGSYNEQFF. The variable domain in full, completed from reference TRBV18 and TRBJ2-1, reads NAGVMQNPRHLVRRRGQEARLRCSPMKGHSHVYWYRQLPEEGLKFMVYLQKENIIDESGMPKERFSAEFPKEGPSILRIQQVVRGDSAAYFCASSFASGGSYNEQFFGPGTRLTVL.